The clone carrying this T cell receptor beta chain was seen once. Authors' data handling: Reference gene primer amplification gave nucleated cell count estimates. Assay used: immunoSEQ multiplex PCR; TCRdb lists only in-frame clones, some missing. The DNA gave D and trimming, while V, J and clone size come from that table. Of 110,000 or so clones in the sample, 80% to 90% are singletons; the top ten hold around 3.4%. The sample is drawn from a study of blood T cell repertoires in COVID-19. Study information: The United States, Italy and Spain provided the acute and convalescent COVID-19 samples. In each case, the material was cDNA or gDNA derived from T cells, B-cell-depleted T cells, or PBMCs.

Deletions cut 6 bases from V and 0 bases from J, with 33 bases between. CDR3 length: 22 amino acids. Germline lookup yields CDR1 MNHEY and CDR2 SVGEGT. The sequence was collected from a man between 35 and 55 years old with acute or convalescent COVID-19. Sequenced: peripheral blood. This chain links TRBV6-2 or TRBV6-3 with TRBJ2-4; possibly TRBD1 for D (6 bases). The CDR3 DNA follows: TGTGCCAGCAGCCCCGACCTCCACGGCCCCAACAGGGAGAGCCTAGCCAAAAACATTCAGTACTTC. Translating gives CASSPDLHGPNRESLAKNIQYF.